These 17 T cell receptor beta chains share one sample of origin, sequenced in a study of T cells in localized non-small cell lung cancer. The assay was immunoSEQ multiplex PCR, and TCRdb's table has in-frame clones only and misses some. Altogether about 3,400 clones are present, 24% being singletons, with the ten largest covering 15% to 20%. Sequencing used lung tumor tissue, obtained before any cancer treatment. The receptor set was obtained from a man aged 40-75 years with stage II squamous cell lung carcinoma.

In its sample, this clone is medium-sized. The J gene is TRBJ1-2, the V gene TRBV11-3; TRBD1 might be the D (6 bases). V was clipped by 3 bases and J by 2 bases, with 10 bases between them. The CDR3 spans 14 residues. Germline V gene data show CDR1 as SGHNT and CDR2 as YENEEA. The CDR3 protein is CASSFGQGNYGYTF. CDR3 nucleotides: TGTGCCAGCAGCTTTGGGCAGGGGAACTATGGCTACACCTTC.

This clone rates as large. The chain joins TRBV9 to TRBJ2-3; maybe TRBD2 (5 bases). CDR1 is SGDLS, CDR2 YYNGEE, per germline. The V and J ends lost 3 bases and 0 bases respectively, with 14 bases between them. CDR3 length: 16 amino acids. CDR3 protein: CASSERGLPSTDTQYF. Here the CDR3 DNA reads TGTGCCAGCAGCGAGAGAGGGCTACCTAGCACAGATACGCAGTATTTT.

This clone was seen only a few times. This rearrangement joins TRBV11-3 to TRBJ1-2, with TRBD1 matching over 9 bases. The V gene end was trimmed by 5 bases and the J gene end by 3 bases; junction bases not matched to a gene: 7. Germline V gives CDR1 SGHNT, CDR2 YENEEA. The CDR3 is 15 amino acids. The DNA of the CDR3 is TGTGCCAGCAGCCTAAACAGGGGGCTGGACTATGGCTACACCTTC. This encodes CASSLNRGLDYGYTF.

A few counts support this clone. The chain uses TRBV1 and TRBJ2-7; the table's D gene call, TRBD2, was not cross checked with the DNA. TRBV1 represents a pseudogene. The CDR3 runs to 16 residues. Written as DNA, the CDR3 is TGCGCCAGCAGCCCGGGACTAGCGAGAGGGACCTACGAGCAGTACTTC. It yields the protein CASSPGLARGTYEQYF.

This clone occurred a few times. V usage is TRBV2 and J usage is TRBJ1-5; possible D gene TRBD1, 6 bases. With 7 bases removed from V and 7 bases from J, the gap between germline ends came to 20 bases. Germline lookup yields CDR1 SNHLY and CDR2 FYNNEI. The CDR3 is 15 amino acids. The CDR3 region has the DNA TGTGCCAGCACCCCGGAGGGGGGCGCGGGACAGCCCCAGCATTTT. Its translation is CASTPEGGAGQPQHF. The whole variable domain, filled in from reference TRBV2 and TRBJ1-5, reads EPEVTQTPSHQVTQMGQEVILRCVPISNHLYFYWYRQILGQKVEFLVSFYNNEISEKSEIFDDQFSVERPDGSNFTLKIRSTKLEDSAMYFCASTPEGGAGQPQHFGDGTRLSIL.

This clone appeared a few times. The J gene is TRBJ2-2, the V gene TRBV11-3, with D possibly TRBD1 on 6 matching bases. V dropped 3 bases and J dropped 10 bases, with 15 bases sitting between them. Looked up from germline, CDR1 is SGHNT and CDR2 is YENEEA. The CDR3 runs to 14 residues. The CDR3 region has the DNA TGTGCCAGCAGCTTCCCCCGGACAGTATTGGAGCTGTTTTTT. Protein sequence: CASSFPRTVLELFF.

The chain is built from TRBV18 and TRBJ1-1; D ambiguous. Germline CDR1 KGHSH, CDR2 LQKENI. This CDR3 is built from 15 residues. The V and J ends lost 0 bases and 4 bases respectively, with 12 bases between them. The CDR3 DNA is TGTGCCAGCTCACCACCGTACAGTAGAGGCACTGAAGCTTTCTTT. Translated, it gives CASSPPYSRGTEAFF.

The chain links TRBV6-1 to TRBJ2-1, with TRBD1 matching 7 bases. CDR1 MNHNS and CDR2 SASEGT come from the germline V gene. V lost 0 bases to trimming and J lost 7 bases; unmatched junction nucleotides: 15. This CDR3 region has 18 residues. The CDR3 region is CASSEADYRGSPDNEQFF. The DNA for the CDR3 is TGTGCCAGCAGTGAAGCGGATTACAGGGGTTCGCCAGATAATGAGCAGTTCTTC.

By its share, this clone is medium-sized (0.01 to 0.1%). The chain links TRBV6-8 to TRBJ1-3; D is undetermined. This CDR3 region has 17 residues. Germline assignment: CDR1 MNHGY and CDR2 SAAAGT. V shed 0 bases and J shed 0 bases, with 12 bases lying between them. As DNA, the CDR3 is TGTGCCAGCAGTTACTCGGGAGGGTACCGCTCTGGAAACACCATATATTTT. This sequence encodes CASSYSGGYRSGNTIYF.

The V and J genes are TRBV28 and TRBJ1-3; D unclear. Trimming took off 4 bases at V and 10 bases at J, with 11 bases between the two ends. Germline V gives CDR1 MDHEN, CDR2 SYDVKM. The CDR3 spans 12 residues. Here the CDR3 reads CASSSSGGTIYF. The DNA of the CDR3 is TGTGCCAGCAGTTCCTCAGGAGGGACCATATATTTT.

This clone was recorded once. CDR3 residues: CASTPGGSGEQYF. In DNA, the CDR3 is TGTGCCAGTACCCCGGGCGGGAGTGGCGAGCAGTACTTC. The genes are TRBV19 and TRBJ2-7, with TRBD2 matching over 7 bases. CDR3 length equals 13 residues. Germline trimming cut 7 bases from V and 6 bases from J; bases unmatched to any gene: 9. Looked up from germline, CDR1 is LNHDA and CDR2 is SQIVND (reference sequence).

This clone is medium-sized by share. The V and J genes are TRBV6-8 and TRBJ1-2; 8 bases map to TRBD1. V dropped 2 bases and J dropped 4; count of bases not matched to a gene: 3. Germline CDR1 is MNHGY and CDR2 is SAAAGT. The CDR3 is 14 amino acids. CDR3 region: CASSYGGQAYGYTF. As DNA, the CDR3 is TGTGCCAGCAGTTACGGGGGACAGGCCTATGGCTACACCTTC.

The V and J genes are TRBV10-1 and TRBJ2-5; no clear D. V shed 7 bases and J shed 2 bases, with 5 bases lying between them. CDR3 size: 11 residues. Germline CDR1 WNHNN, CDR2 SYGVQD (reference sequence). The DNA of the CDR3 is TGCGCCAGCAAGCTACAAGAGACCCAGTACTTC. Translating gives CASKLQETQYF.

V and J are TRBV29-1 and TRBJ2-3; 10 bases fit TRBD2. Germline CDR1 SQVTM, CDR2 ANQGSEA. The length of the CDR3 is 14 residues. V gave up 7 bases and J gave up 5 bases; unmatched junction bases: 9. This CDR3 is CSGGSAGGVDTQYF. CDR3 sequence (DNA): TGCAGCGGCGGTTCAGCGGGAGGGGTAGATACGCAGTATTTT.

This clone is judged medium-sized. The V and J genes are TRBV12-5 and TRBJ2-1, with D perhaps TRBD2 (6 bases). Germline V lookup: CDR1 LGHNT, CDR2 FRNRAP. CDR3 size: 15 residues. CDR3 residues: CASASRDFLYNEQFF. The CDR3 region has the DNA TGTGCCAGCGCAAGCCGGGACTTCCTATACAATGAGCAGTTCTTC.

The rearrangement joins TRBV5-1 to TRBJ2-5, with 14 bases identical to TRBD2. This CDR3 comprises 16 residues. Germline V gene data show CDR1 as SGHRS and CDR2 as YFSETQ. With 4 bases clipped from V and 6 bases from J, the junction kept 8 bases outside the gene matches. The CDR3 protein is CASSRLAGGPGKTQYF. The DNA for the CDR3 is TGCGCCAGCAGCCGACTAGCGGGAGGGCCGGGAAAGACCCAGTACTTC.

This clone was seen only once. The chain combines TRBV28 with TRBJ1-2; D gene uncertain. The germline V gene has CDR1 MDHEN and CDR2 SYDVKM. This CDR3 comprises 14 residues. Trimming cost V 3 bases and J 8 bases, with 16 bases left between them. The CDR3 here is CASSLSQVTGGYTF. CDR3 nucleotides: TGTGCCAGCAGTTTGTCCCAGGTGACGGGCGGCTACACCTTC.